The clone carrying this T cell receptor (beta chain) was recorded at least ten times. This entry belongs to a study of immune characterization of retroperitoneal liposarcoma. TCRdb reprocessed the PCR reads with MiXCR, giving one entry per CDR3 protein. The sample shows fewer than 20,000 distinct CDR3 sequences, approximately 35% of them seen only once. This TCR was sampled from a male donor with retroperitoneal liposarcoma. Sequencing was performed on blood.

CDR3 loop: CASSLGVSDYNEQFF. In DNA form, the CDR3 reads TGTGCCAGCAGCTTAGGGGTTAGCGACTACAATGAGCAGTTCTTC. The chain uses TRBV7-8 and TRBJ2-1; a possible D gene is TRBD2 (5 bases). Looked up from germline, CDR1 is SGHVS and CDR2 is FQNEAQ. Trimming shortened V by 1 base and J by 3 bases, and 10 bases separated the two germline ends. The CDR3 has 15 residues. Full variable domain (rest looked up from reference TRBV7-8 and TRBJ2-1): GAGVSQSPRYKVAKRGQDVALRCDPISGHVSLFWYQQALGQGPEFLTYFQNEAQLDKSGLPSDRFFAERPEGSVSTLKIQRTQQEDSAVYLCASSLGVSDYNEQFFGPGTRLTVL.